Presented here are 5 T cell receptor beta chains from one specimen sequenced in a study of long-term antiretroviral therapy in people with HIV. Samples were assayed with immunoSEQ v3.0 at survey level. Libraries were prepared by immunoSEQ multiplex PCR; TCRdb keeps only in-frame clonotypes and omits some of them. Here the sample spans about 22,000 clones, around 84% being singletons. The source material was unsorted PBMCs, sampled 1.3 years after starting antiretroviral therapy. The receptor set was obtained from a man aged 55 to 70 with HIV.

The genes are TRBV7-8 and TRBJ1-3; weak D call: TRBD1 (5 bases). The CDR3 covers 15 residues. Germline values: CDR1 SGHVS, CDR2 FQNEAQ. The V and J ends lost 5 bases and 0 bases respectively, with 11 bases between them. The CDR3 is CASSPDGTSGNTIYF. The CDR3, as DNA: TGTGCCAGCAGCCCGGACGGGACCTCTGGAAACACCATATATTTT. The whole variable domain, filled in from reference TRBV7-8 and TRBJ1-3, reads GAGVSQSPRYKVAKRGQDVALRCDPISGHVSLFWYQQALGQGPEFLTYFQNEAQLDKSGLPSDRFFAERPEGSVSTLKIQRTQQEDSAVYLCASSPDGTSGNTIYFGEGSWLTVV.

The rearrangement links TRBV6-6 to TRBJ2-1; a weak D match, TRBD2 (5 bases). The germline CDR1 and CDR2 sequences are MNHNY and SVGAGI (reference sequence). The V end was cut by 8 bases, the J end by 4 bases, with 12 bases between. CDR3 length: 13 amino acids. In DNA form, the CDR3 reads TGTGCCAGCTACAATTCGGGGTACAATGAGCAGTTCTTC. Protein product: CASYNSGYNEQFF.

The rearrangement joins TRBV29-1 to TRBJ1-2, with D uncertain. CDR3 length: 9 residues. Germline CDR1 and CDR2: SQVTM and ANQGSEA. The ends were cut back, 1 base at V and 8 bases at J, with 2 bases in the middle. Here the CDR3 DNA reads TGCAGCGTTGAAGGGGGCTACACCTTC. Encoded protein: CSVEGGYTF.

The CDR3 loop reads CASSLQSLLEGYTF. Written as DNA, the CDR3 is TGCGCCAGCAGCTTGCAATCTCTCCTAGAGGGCTACACCTTC. This sequence joins TRBV5-1 and TRBJ1-2, with D hard to call. V was shortened by 1 base and J by 8 bases, with 15 bases between the two germline ends. Germline values: CDR1 SGHRS, CDR2 YFSETQ. This CDR3 comprises 14 residues.

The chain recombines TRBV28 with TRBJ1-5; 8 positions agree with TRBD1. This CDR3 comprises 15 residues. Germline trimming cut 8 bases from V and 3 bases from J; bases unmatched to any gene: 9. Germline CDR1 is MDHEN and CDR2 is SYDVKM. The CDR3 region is CASYTGGPYNQPQHF. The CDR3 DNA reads TGTGCCAGCTATACAGGGGGGCCTTACAATCAGCCCCAGCATTTT.